The rows below give T cell receptor beta chains drawn from one sample of a study of blood T cell repertoires in COVID-19. Profiled with immunoSEQ multiplex PCR; TCRdb holds only in-frame clones, not every one. The table records around 250,000 clones, about four fifths of them present only once. Sequencing used peripheral blood. The receptor set was obtained from a man in his forties or fifties with active or convalescent COVID-19. CDR3s include the opening cysteine and the closing phenylalanine or tryptophan. Each record gives: J gene, V gene, D gene, clone size, CDR3 protein, CDR3 DNA. The D gene is left open where the match is weak. Not every row has a clone size; where given, it reads once, few, many or a size class.

TRBJ1-2 TRBV18 TRBD1 . CASSLDRGSGFVYGYTF TGTGCCAGCTCACTTGACAGGGGGTCCGGCTTCGTCTATGGCTACACCTTC
TRBJ1-2 TRBV2 TRBD1 . CASNLETGVGYGYTF TGTGCCAGCAATTTAGAGACAGGGGTTGGCTATGGCTACACCTTC
TRBJ2-5 TRBV18 . . CASLMTEKETQYF TGTGCCAGCCTTATGACTGAGAAAGAGACCCAGTACTTC
TRBJ1-1 TRBV11-3 TRBD1 few CASSLDYGQGGTEAFF TGTGCCAGCAGCTTAGATTACGGGCAGGGGGGAACTGAAGCTTTCTTT
TRBJ1-3 TRBV29-1 . once CSVQEGTGNTIYF TGCAGCGTTCAGGAGGGGACTGGAAACACCATATATTTT
TRBJ1-1 TRBV6-5 . . CASTTGGYWNTEAFF TGTGCCAGCACAACCGGGGGGTACTGGAACACTGAAGCTTTCTTT
TRBJ1-3 TRBV7-2 . . CASSLLGISGNTIYF TGTGCCAGCAGCTTACTCGGGATCTCTGGAAACACCATATATTTT
TRBJ1-3 TRBV28 . . CASGRSTIYF TGTGCCAGCGGGAGAAGCACCATATATTTT
TRBJ2-2 TRBV24-1 TRBD2 . CATRSGRVTGELFF TGTGCCACCAGGAGCGGGAGGGTAACCGGGGAGCTGTTTTTT
TRBJ2-5 TRBV7-2 TRBD2 many CASSFGGALGETQYF TGTGCCAGCAGCTTCGGGGGGGCCTTGGGAGAGACCCAGTACTTC
TRBJ2-5 TRBV30 TRBD2 . CAWIFGGRSETQYF TGTGCCTGGATATTTGGCGGGAGATCGGAGACCCAGTACTTC
TRBJ2-6 TRBV4-1 TRBD2 . CASSQEGLAGSHSGANVLTF TGCGCCAGCAGCCAAGAGGGACTAGCGGGGTCTCACTCTGGGGCCAACGTCCTGACTTTC
TRBJ1-1 TRBV30 . . CAWSVSSNTEAFF TGTGCCTGGAGTGTCTCGTCTAACACTGAAGCTTTCTTT
TRBJ2-3 TRBV28 . . CASSLPGASLYTQYF TGTGCCAGCAGTCTCCCAGGGGCCAGTTTGTATACGCAGTATTTT